The source of this T cell receptor beta chain is a study of graft-versus-host responses after intestinal transplantation listed by TCRdb under 2021. About the study as a whole: Multivisceral, liver-intestinal, or isolated intestinal transplants were received by the recipients. Bulk TCR-beta CDR3 sequencing was used to track graft-versus-host and host-versus-graft alloreactive T cell clones in the graft, circulation and bone marrow after intestinal transplantation. Alloreactive clones were identified by sequencing pre-transplant mixed lymphocyte reaction products and comparing these products with unstimulated pre-transplant donor and recipient T cells. All recipients received anti-thymocyte globulin induction followed by maintenance tacrolimus and steroids for approximately 3 years. Of the approximately 25 intestinal transplant recipients enrolled in the cohort, one of whom was a retransplant, 3 patients without pretransplant specimens were excluded. Rather than being sequenced by the commercial service, samples from a few later patients were sequenced in-house on an Illumina MiSeq and processed with MiXCR. Donor T cell macrochimerism was defined as a peak of at least 4% donor T cells among recipient peripheral blood mononuclear cells. Overall study outcomes, separate from this receptor: In the allografts of patients with donor T cell macrochimerism, GvH to HvG T cell clonal ratios were high. Early after transplant, declines in HvG clones were associated with peak levels of circulating GvH clones. GvH clones turned up in recipient bone marrow, with some appearing earlier in ileal mucosa or blood, a pattern consistent with an intestinal mucosal origin. The relatively low number and heterogeneity of intestinal transplant patients limited the conclusions.

Intraepithelial and lamina propria lymphocytes were isolated from graft specimens using dithiothreitol, EDTA incubations and collagenase D digestion. Serial intestinal graft biopsy specimens collected up to 600 days after transplant underwent bulk TCR-beta sequencing. The trim is 6 bases for V and 14 bases for J, with a gap of 18 bases between the germline ends. The CDR3 covers 12 residues, taking in both the cysteine and the phenylalanine. Just the 36-base CDR3 DNA is kept, in frame starting at base 1. For CDR1 and CDR2, the germline V gene lists MNHEY and SVGAGI. About this clone itself: The target of this receptor is not known. Nothing much larger sits one base from this clone, and base qualities are not available.

Libraries were made using the immunoSEQ multiplex PCR assay. For most patients, high-throughput TCR-beta CDR3 sequencing of genomic DNA was performed by Adaptive Biotechnologies. The study's own analysis went as follows. Adaptive's ImmunoSEQ software supplied the TCR sequencing data for about 18 patients, while MiXCR and VDJtools were used to process a few other patients. CDR3 nucleotide sequences shared between donor and recipient were removed because the origin of such sequences could not be assigned. To count as alloreactive, a clone needed at least 2-fold expansion over unstimulated cells and a minimum CFSE-low frequency of 0.002% (template counts) or 0.001% (read counts). Clones detected in sequenced pre-transplant spleen, lymph node, or MLR CFSE-low populations of the donor or recipient were defined as mappable. The cumulative frequency of alloreactive clones was calculated as a percentage of all sequences, weighted by copy number. TCRdb holds this immuneACCESS table with in-frame rearrangements only. Some clones are missing; in checked studies, unresolved V genes explain under half, and the rest has no known cause. D and trimming were read from the DNA, whereas the V and J calls and clone size are those reported in that table. This sample has about 6,400 clones in its table, and 83% of those were observed once. About 8% of the sample is held by the ten biggest clonotypes.

The chain is assembled from TRBV6-5 and TRBJ2-3, and possibly TRBD1, on 5 matching bases. The clonotype was recovered from a human patient who received an intestinal transplant, so some T cells may come from the graft donor. This specimen consisted of ileum tissue, obtained around 300 days after intestinal transplant. The CDR3 sequence is CASSGQGYGLYF. The DNA sequence is given as TGTGCCAGCAGCGGGCAGGGTTATGGTTTGTATTTT.